This T cell receptor (beta chain) is drawn from a study of post-analysis software for immune sequencing data. Sequencing libraries made from TCR beta cDNA carried unique molecular identifiers. Each sample of roughly 0.95 to 10 million input T cells yielded roughly 500,000 cDNA molecules, so each molecule approximated one T cell. TCRdb re-analysed the PCR reads in MiXCR, keeping a single row per CDR3 protein. The sample has approximately 360,000 distinct CDR3 sequences; 30% to 45% are singletons. Study-wide points: Controls' normalized Chao1 diversity significantly exceeded that of multiple sclerosis patients. Patients had higher frequencies than controls of a handful of TRBV segments, including TRBV5-6, TRBV5-1 and TRBV20-1. Strong co-clustering by F measure linked samples that shared a preparation batch.

Comments on this clonotype: Its cognate antigen is unknown.

The CDR3 is 12 amino acids. J was trimmed by 4 bases and V by 2 bases; bases with no gene match: 2. Germline CDR1 is DFQATT and CDR2 is SNEGSKA (reference sequence). The V call is TRBV20-1, the J call TRBJ2-7; 7 bases are shared with TRBD1. Sequenced: blood. The sequence was collected from a girl between 10 and 17 years old with multiple sclerosis. The CDR3 spells CSARKGQYEQYF. The CDR3 DNA reads TGCAGTGCTAGAAAGGGACAGTACGAGCAGTACTTC.